The source of this T cell receptor beta chain is a study of blood T cell repertoires in COVID-19 (dated by TCRdb to 2018 to 2021). Regarding the study in general: The collaborator samples originated in the United States, Italy and Spain and spanned the acute and convalescent phases of COVID-19. The prospective study material was composed of cDNA or gDNA derived from T cells, B-cell-depleted T cells, or PBMCs. The dataset comprised deeply sampled blood TCRbeta repertoires from subjects exposed to, actively infected with, or recovered from COVID-19. The repertoires were released in a freely available public database meant as a resource for research on the immune response to SARS-CoV-2. The samples were drawn from two sources: the first 160 participants of the ongoing ImmuneRACE study, and about 1,300 subjects contributed by 6 global collaborators. The sample metadata nearly always contained a de-identified subject ID, COVID-19 status, age in years and sex. Where available, HLA class I and class II types were obtained from metadata supplied by the sample provider rather than from assay-based typing.

Paper-wide results and their limitations: How much clinical and demographic metadata was included differed by source and by participant, and the metadata was provided uncurated.

Details on this clone: The specificity of this receptor is unknown. No qualities accompany the bases; no much larger clone lies one base away.

Participants in the prospective study were aged about 18 to 89 years, lived in under 30 United States geographic areas, and enrolled through a virtual design. In the prospective study, cohorts were assigned on the basis of participant-reported clinical history obtained from a screening survey and a study questionnaire. Mobile phlebotomists in the prospective study collected whole blood, serum and a nasopharyngeal or oropharyngeal swab from every participant. Additional blood draws and questionnaires over a 2-month period could optionally be provided by prospective study participants. Prospective study blood samples were shipped either frozen or at room temperature before DNA extraction. The CDR3 starts with the cysteine, ends with the phenylalanine, and has 14 residues. This entry keeps only the CDR3 DNA: 42 bases, framed from base 1. Reading the germline V gene (reference sequence) gives CDR1 MNHEY and CDR2 SMNVEV. V sheds 3 bases and J sheds 4 bases, leaving 10 bases between their ends.

TCRbeta CDR3 regions were amplified from genomic DNA using the immunoSEQ Assay, a bias-controlled multiplex PCR. In the source study's methods: The number of nucleated cells in each sample was estimated by amplification of reference gene primers within the assay. To quantify the absolute abundance of each unique TCRbeta CDR3 rearrangement, sequence reads were collapsed and filtered. Productive Simpson clonality was computed per sample as the square root of Simpson's diversity index over productive rearrangements. Sourced from immuneACCESS, this table was stored by TCRdb with only in-frame sequences that have V and J called. A share of the clones is absent; for the studies checked, an unresolved V gene accounts for under half, and the remainder has no known explanation. V, J and clone size derive from that table, while D and trimming were established from the DNA sequence. The sample table lists more than 250,000 clones, nearly 90% of them with a count of one. The top ten clonotypes cover 1.5% to 2% of the sample.

The receptor was isolated from a woman in her late teens or twenties with acute COVID-19. Sequenced: PBMCs or T cells enriched from blood (not recorded which). The rearranged segments are TRBV27 and TRBJ1-5, with the D gene not confidently named. The sequenced DNA: TGTGCCAGCAGTTTCCACGGGAGAAATCAGCCCCAGCATTTT. Protein translation: CASSFHGRNQPQHF.